The 14 T cell receptor beta chains below all came from one sample that was sequenced in a study of blood T cell repertoires in COVID-19. Libraries were prepared by immunoSEQ multiplex PCR; TCRdb keeps only in-frame clonotypes and omits some of them. Among 250,000 to 300,000 clones listed, just under 90% were seen once. Sequencing was performed on PBMCs or T cells enriched from blood (not recorded which). The receptor source for this set is a woman between 50 and 59 years old who had been exposed to COVID-19.

The table lists this clone with a few counts. J is TRBJ1-4 and V is TRBV9, with TRBD1 matching 8 bases. With V trimmed by 0 bases and J by 7 bases, 8 bases remained unmatched. This CDR3 comprises 16 residues. Germline CDR1 and CDR2: SGDLS and YYNGEE. CDR3 in DNA: TGTGCCAGCAGCGTAGAGCAGGGGGCGCCGGGTGAAAAACTGTTTTTT. It specifies CASSVEQGAPGEKLFF. Variable domain in full (rest from reference TRBV9 and TRBJ1-4): DSGVTQTPKHLITATGQRVTLRCSPRSGDLSVYWYQQSLDQGLQFLIQYYNGEERAKGNILERFSAQQFPDLHSELNLSSLELGDSALYFCASSVEQGAPGEKLFFGSGTQLSVL.

J is TRBJ2-2 and V is TRBV18; D gene uncertain. The CDR3 has 17 amino acids. Germline V CDR1 and CDR2: KGHSH, LQKENI. Deletions cut 2 bases from V and 0 bases from J, with 13 bases between. CDR3 coding DNA: TGTGCCAGCTCACCAATACAGATACGCGCGAACACCGGGGAGCTGTTTTTT. This gives the protein CASSPIQIRANTGELFF.

This sequence joins TRBV7-9 and TRBJ2-5; D unclear. Germline-derived CDR1 and CDR2 are SEHNR and FQNEAQ (reference sequence). This CDR3 contains 13 residues. The V and J ends lost 5 bases and 5 bases respectively, with 12 bases between them. This CDR3 reads CASSPPLSETQYF. The CDR3 coding sequence is TGTGCCAGCAGCCCCCCTTTGTCGGAGACCCAGTACTTC.

V usage is TRBV5-5 and J usage is TRBJ2-7, with TRBD1 identical over 8 bases. The trim removed 4 bases at V and 1 base at J, leaving 1 base unmatched. Per germline, CDR1 SGHKS and CDR2 YYEKEE (reference sequence). The CDR3 has 13 residues. This chain's CDR3 is CASSTGGSYEQYF. CDR3 DNA: TGTGCCAGCAGCACAGGGGGTTCCTACGAGCAGTACTTC.

The chain links TRBV9 to TRBJ1-1; D remains unclear. Germline CDR1 and CDR2: SGDLS and YYNGEE. Trimming took off 0 bases at V and 14 bases at J, with 23 bases between the two ends. The CDR3 consists of 15 residues. CDR3 loop: CASSVEALGGYPIFF. CDR3 bases: TGTGCCAGCAGCGTAGAGGCCCTAGGAGGATACCCGATCTTCTTT. The variable domain in full, completed from reference TRBV9 and TRBJ1-1, reads DSGVTQTPKHLITATGQRVTLRCSPRSGDLSVYWYQQSLDQGLQFLIQYYNGEERAKGNILERFSAQQFPDLHSELNLSSLELGDSALYFCASSVEALGGYPIFFGQGTRLTVV.

The V gene is TRBV11-2, the J gene TRBJ1-2; D ambiguous. CDR3 size: 17 residues. The germline V gene encodes CDR1 SGHAT and CDR2 FQNNGV. Trimming left V 0 bases short and J 8 bases short, with 22 bases between. This CDR3 is CASSLDMAGEPGRGYTF. Written as DNA, the CDR3 is TGTGCCAGCAGCTTAGATATGGCCGGGGAACCTGGGAGGGGCTACACCTTC.

The chain recombines TRBV6-5 with TRBJ1-1, with D possibly matching TRBD1 (5 bases). V lost 6 bases, J lost 0 bases, and 11 bases lay in between. The germline V gene has CDR1 MNHEY and CDR2 SVGAGI. The CDR3 loop spans 14 amino acids. Here the CDR3 DNA reads TGTGCCAGCAGAAGCCGGGACTTGAACACTGAAGCTTTCTTT. Translating gives CASRSRDLNTEAFF.

V usage is TRBV21-1 and J usage is TRBJ1-1. TRBV21-1 is labeled a pseudogene. This CDR3 region has 19 residues. The CDR3 is CASSKDWGGSIKVATEAFF. The CDR3 DNA follows: TGTGCCAGCAGCAAAGACTGGGGTGGGAGTATTAAAGTTGCCACTGAAGCTTTCTTT.

V usage is TRBV10-3 and J usage is TRBJ1-2; maybe TRBD1 (5 bases). The germline V gene has CDR1 ENHRY and CDR2 SYGVKD. V dropped 2 bases and J dropped 7 bases, with 14 bases sitting between them. The CDR3 is 14 residues long. The CDR3 DNA reads TGTGCCATCAGTGAGGGGCAGGGCAATGGTGGCTACACCTTC. Residues: CAISEGQGNGGYTF.

The chain joins TRBV19 to TRBJ2-2; D perhaps matches TRBD1 (5 bases). Per germline, CDR1 LNHDA and CDR2 SQIVND (reference sequence). Deletions cut 5 bases from V and 0 bases from J, with 10 bases between. This CDR3 is built from 15 residues. CDR3 protein: CASSLQETNTGELFF. CDR3 nucleotide sequence: TGTGCCAGTAGTCTACAGGAAACGAACACCGGGGAGCTGTTTTTT.

V usage is TRBV3-1 (or the pseudogene TRBV3-2) and J usage is TRBJ1-5; maybe TRBD1 (5 bases). The CDR3 runs 15 residues. Trimming removed 3 bases at V and 3 bases at J, with 12 bases between. Germline loops: CDR1 LGHDT, CDR2 YNNKEL (reference sequence). CDR3: CASSHSREVNQPQHF. The CDR3 DNA is TGTGCCAGCAGCCATAGCAGGGAGGTCAATCAGCCCCAGCATTTT.

The V call is TRBV2, the J call TRBJ2-7, with TRBD1 identical over 7 bases. V was pared by 7 bases and J by 2 bases, with 8 bases of the junction left unmatched. Germline CDR1 and CDR2: SNHLY and FYNNEI. The CDR3 extends over 14 amino acids. CDR3 bases: TGTGCCAGCACACTCGGGACAGCCACCTACGAGCAGTACTTC. Amino acid sequence: CASTLGTATYEQYF.

The chain links TRBV5-1 to TRBJ1-2; 7 positions agree with TRBD1. CDR3 length equals 14 residues. Trimming at V came to 0 bases and at J to 6 bases, leaving 5 bases not matched to a gene. Germline V CDR1 and CDR2: SGHRS, YFSETQ. The CDR3 sequence: CASSLDEGAHGYTF. CDR3 coding DNA: TGCGCCAGCAGCTTGGACGAGGGGGCTCATGGCTACACCTTC. The full variable domain, with the rest looked up from reference TRBV5-1 and TRBJ1-2, is KAGVTQTPRYLIKTRGQQVTLSCSPISGHRSVSWYQQTPGQGLQFLFEYFSETQRNKGNFPGRFSGRQFSNSRSEMNVSTLELGDSALYLCASSLDEGAHGYTFGSGTRLTVV.

V usage is TRBV20-1 and J usage is TRBJ1-5; 9 positions match TRBD1. The germline V gene has CDR1 DFQATT and CDR2 SNEGSKA (reference sequence). The CDR3 is made up of 15 amino acids. Trimming took 3 bases from V and 6 from J; bases not matched to a gene: 9. Written as DNA, the CDR3 is TGCAGTGCTAGTCAGGGGACAGGGTTTGGTCAGCCCCAGCATTTT. This gives the protein CSASQGTGFGQPQHF.